This T cell receptor beta chain originates from a study of cytomegalovirus exposure and HLA in healthy donors. Study-wide findings and caveats: Reports indicated that the classifier achieved high specificity and sensitivity in diagnosing cytomegalovirus status.

Details on this clone: Its antigen remains unknown.

PCR amplification relied on 60 Vbeta primers (plus 13 Jbeta primers). Clones were read by immunoSEQ multiplex PCR, and TCRdb kept only the in-frame ones, dropping some. The data contain under 250,000 clones, approximately 85% of them singletons. Looked up from germline, CDR1 is MDHEN and CDR2 is SYDVKM. With 6 bases removed from V and 1 base from J, the gap between germline ends came to 15 bases. The CDR3 is 15 amino acids. Sample: PBMCs. The gene calls are TRBV28 and TRBJ1-2; the D gene is possibly TRBD1 (6 bases). The clonotype comes from a woman aged 50 to 60 in good health and CMV-seronegative. CDR3 protein: CASRETGPNNYGYTF. In DNA, the CDR3 is TGTGCCAGCAGGGAGACAGGACCGAATAACTATGGCTACACCTTC.